The 18 T cell receptor beta chains given below trace back to one sample, sequenced in a study of T cell responses to AZD1222 COVID-19 vaccine. Libraries were prepared by immunoSEQ multiplex PCR; TCRdb keeps only in-frame clonotypes and omits some of them. The repertoire has about 110,000 clones, about nine tenths of them found once; the top ten carry roughly 5.3%. This material consisted of peripheral blood, taken on day 0 of AZD1222 vaccination. Receptor source: an adult in good health.

The rearrangement joins TRBV6-5 to TRBJ2-1; 7 bases map to TRBD1. This CDR3 is 13 amino acids long. Germline lookup yields CDR1 MNHEY and CDR2 SVGAGI. V was clipped by 6 bases and J by 6 bases; unmatched bases: 5. Written as DNA, the CDR3 is TGTGCCAGCAGCCCCGGGACAGTCAATGAGCAGTTCTTC. Its translation is CASSPGTVNEQFF.

This rearrangement joins TRBV7-2 to TRBJ1-6; 7 bases align to TRBD1. Germline assignment: CDR1 SGHTA and CDR2 FQGNSA. The CDR3 has 15 amino acids. V shed 3 bases, J shed 7 bases, and the junction held 6 bases outside the gene matches. The CDR3 loop reads CASSFRDSQNSPLHF. The CDR3 nucleotides are TGTGCCAGCAGCTTTCGGGACAGTCAGAATTCACCCCTCCACTTT.

The V gene is TRBV2, the J gene TRBJ1-4, with 9 nucleotides matching TRBD1. Unmatched junction bases numbered 2, after V lost 1 base and J lost 8 bases. The germline V gene encodes CDR1 SNHLY and CDR2 FYNNEI. This CDR3 contains 14 residues. The CDR3 nucleotides are TGTGCCAGCAGTGAAGGGACAGGGGACGAAAAACTGTTTTTT. It translates to CASSEGTGDEKLFF.

The chain combines TRBV27 with TRBJ1-1; tentatively, D is TRBD1 (6 bases). Germline values: CDR1 MNHEY, CDR2 SMNVEV (reference sequence). The germline V and J ends were trimmed by 6 bases and 7 bases, with 15 bases remaining between them. CDR3 length equals 13 residues. Here the CDR3 reads CASRITGTNEAFF. DNA of the CDR3: TGTGCCAGCAGGATAACAGGGACTAATGAAGCTTTCTTT.

This chain uses TRBV7-3 with TRBJ1-1; D not certain. V lost 1 base, J lost 3 bases, and 18 bases lay in between. The CDR3 spans 17 residues. Germline loops: CDR1 SGHTA, CDR2 FQGTGA. DNA of the CDR3: TGTGCCAGCAGCTTAAAGGCAGGCTCGACAAAACACACTGAAGCTTTCTTT. As protein: CASSLKAGSTKHTEAFF.

V and J are TRBV4-2 and TRBJ2-2, with TRBD2 identical over 9 bases. Germline CDR1 reads LGHNA; CDR2 reads YNFKEQ. This CDR3 region has 15 residues. V shed 6 bases and J 2 bases; nucleotides not matched to a gene: 4. This CDR3 is CASRDSGGNTGELFF. DNA of the CDR3: TGTGCCAGCAGGGATAGCGGGGGAAACACCGGGGAGCTGTTTTTT.

This clone has just one count. The chain combines TRBV21-1 with TRBJ1-5. TRBV21-1 is a pseudogene. The CDR3 is 22 amino acids. CDR3 bases: TGTGCCAGCAGCAAAGTGTTCGCAGGCAGAAGGGGACCCAATAGTGGCAATCAGCCCCAGCATTTT. As protein: CASSKVFAGRRGPNSGNQPQHF.

V usage is TRBV7-3 and J usage is TRBJ2-3; 13 nucleotides match TRBD2. The CDR3 has 15 amino acids. V was clipped by 5 bases and J by 1 base; unmatched bases: 0. The germline gives CDR1 SGHTA, CDR2 FQGTGA. The CDR3 DNA reads as TGTGCCAGCAGCACTAGCGGGGGGGGCACAGATACGCAGTATTTT. This gives the protein CASSTSGGGTDTQYF.

In this sample, this clone turned up once. The chain employs TRBV7-8 and TRBJ1-1; D is undetermined. CDR1 is SGHVS and CDR2 is FQNEAQ in the germline V gene. The V and J ends lost 4 bases and 1 base respectively, with 10 bases between them. This CDR3 has 14 residues. The CDR3 coding sequence is TGTGCCAGCAGCTACGGACTCCAGAACACTGAAGCTTTCTTT. Translation gives CASSYGLQNTEAFF.

The V call is TRBV28, the J call TRBJ1-5; a weak D match, TRBD1 (6 bases). V was trimmed by 9 bases and J by 2 bases, leaving 11 bases between them. Germline V CDR1 and CDR2: MDHEN, SYDVKM. The CDR3 loop spans 13 amino acids. The CDR3 reads CASTGYGNQPQHF. CDR3 in DNA: TGTGCCAGTACAGGGTACGGCAATCAGCCCCAGCATTTT. Full variable domain (rest looked up from reference TRBV28 and TRBJ1-5): DVKVTQSSRYLVKRTGEKVFLECVQDMDHENMFWYRQDPGLGLRLIYFSYDVKMKEKGDIPEGYSVSREKKERFSLILESASTNQTSMYLCASTGYGNQPQHFGDGTRLSIL.

The gene calls are TRBV18 and TRBJ2-7, with a weak D call TRBD2 (6 bases). The CDR3 extends over 14 amino acids. Germline loops: CDR1 KGHSH, CDR2 LQKENI. Trimming stripped 3 bases from V and 0 bases from J, with 9 bases between. The CDR3: CASSPQTSSYEQYF. As DNA, the CDR3 is TGTGCCAGCTCACCGCAGACTAGCTCCTACGAGCAGTACTTC.

This clone was seen just once. V gene TRBV6-1 combines with J gene TRBJ2-5; 8 bases are a match to TRBD2. V was pared by 2 bases and J by 0 bases, with 8 bases of the junction left unmatched. The CDR3 length is 17 residues. CDR1 is MNHNS, CDR2 SASEGT, per germline. The CDR3 nucleotides read TGTGCCAGCAGTGAATATATAGCGGGACACCACCAAGAGACCCAGTACTTC. Protein product: CASSEYIAGHHQETQYF.

This chain joins TRBV28 and TRBJ1-1, with a tentative D call TRBD1 (5 bases). Germline CDR1 and CDR2: MDHEN and SYDVKM. This CDR3 contains 12 residues. V was pared by 1 base and J by 10 bases, with 10 bases between. CDR3 residues: CASSLYQGVAFF. The DNA of the CDR3 is TGTGCCAGCAGTTTATATCAAGGGGTAGCTTTCTTT.

V is TRBV5-1 and J is TRBJ2-3; 10 nucleotides line up with TRBD2. The J segment lost 4 bases and the V segment lost 4 bases, leaving 12 bases of the junction unmatched. This CDR3 is built from 17 residues. Germline lookup yields CDR1 SGHRS and CDR2 YFSETQ. The CDR3 DNA is TGCGCCAGCAGCCCCCGAGTGGCTAGCGGGGGACCAGATACGCAGTATTTT. This sequence encodes CASSPRVASGGPDTQYF.

The chain uses TRBV28 and TRBJ1-6; 8 nucleotides agree with TRBD1. This CDR3 contains 14 residues. The germline V gene encodes CDR1 MDHEN and CDR2 SYDVKM. The V and J ends lost 5 bases and 10 bases, in that order; junction bases with no gene match: 7. CDR3 in amino acids: CASSRQGKGSPLHF. CDR3 DNA: TGTGCCAGCAGTAGACAGGGGAAGGGGTCACCCCTCCACTTT.

The chain joins TRBV28 to TRBJ1-3; D is undetermined. Germline lookup yields CDR1 MDHEN and CDR2 SYDVKM. V was cut by 3 bases and J by 3 bases, with 12 bases left in between. This CDR3 comprises 15 residues. As DNA, the CDR3 is TGTGCCAGCAGTTTGGAATCTCGCCTTGGAAACACCATATATTTT. Translated, it gives CASSLESRLGNTIYF.

The chain has TRBV27 and TRBJ1-1; the match to TRBD1 covers 8 bases. This CDR3 has 16 residues. V shed 6 bases and J 4 bases; nucleotides not matched to a gene: 13. Germline V gene lookup returns CDR1 MNHEY and CDR2 SMNVEV (reference sequence). The CDR3 sequence: CASSERTGFVSTEAFF. The CDR3, as DNA: TGTGCCAGCAGCGAACGGACAGGGTTCGTAAGCACTGAAGCTTTCTTT.

The V and J genes are TRBV14 and TRBJ1-2; TRBD1 is a possible D gene (5 bases). Trimming stripped 0 bases from V and 7 bases from J, with 15 bases between. Germline lookup yields CDR1 SGHDN and CDR2 FVKESK. This CDR3 is built from 15 residues. The CDR3 nucleotides are TGTGCCAGCAGCCAAGATCAGGGACTCTTCAGTGGCTACACCTTC. Translation gives CASSQDQGLFSGYTF.